Each of the 7 T cell receptor beta chains below was sequenced from the same sample in a study of CD8 T cells in ankylosing spondylitis. From the 5' RACE reads, TCRdb called clonotypes with MiXCR, one entry per CDR3 protein. The repertoire consists of over 100,000 distinct CDR3 sequences, with about 6.5% occurring once and the leading ten covering approximately 12%. Sequencing input: blood, either unsorted or a sorted T cell fraction (not recorded which). These receptors all come from a male donor with ankylosing spondylitis or in good health (not recorded which).

This clonotype occurred many times. This sequence joins TRBV3-1 and TRBJ2-7; D remains ambiguous. V lost 1 base and J 1 base, leaving 5 bases between the germline ends. CDR1 and CDR2 (germline): LGHDT, YNNKEL (reference sequence). The CDR3 extends over 13 amino acids. The CDR3 sequence: CASSQGRSYEQYF. The CDR3 DNA reads as TGTGCCAGCAGCCAAGGAAGGTCCTACGAGCAGTACTTC.

In this sample, this clonotype turned up many times. The chain uses TRBV5-1 and TRBJ1-5; 8 nucleotides match TRBD1. V shed 0 bases, J shed 2 bases, and the junction held 4 bases outside the gene matches. Germline CDR1 is SGHRS and CDR2 is YFSETQ. This CDR3 has 16 amino acids. CDR3 sequence: CASSLDRGGGNQPQHF. As DNA, the CDR3 is TGCGCCAGCAGCTTGGACAGGGGGGGTGGCAATCAGCCCCAGCATTTT.

Ten or more counts support this clonotype. The chain employs TRBV3-1 and TRBJ2-1; 7 nucleotides line up with TRBD2. V dropped 1 base and J dropped 1; count of bases not matched to a gene: 1. The CDR3 is made up of 15 amino acids. From germline, CDR1 is LGHDT and CDR2 YNNKEL (reference sequence). The CDR3 loop is CASSQVGGSYNEQFF. In nucleotides, the CDR3 is TGTGCCAGCAGCCAAGTGGGAGGGTCCTACAATGAGCAGTTCTTC.

This clonotype appeared many times. This chain's CDR3 is CASSHDVWSNTGELFF. The CDR3 coding sequence is TGCGCCAGCAGCCACGATGTGTGGTCGAACACCGGGGAGCTGTTTTTT. V is TRBV4-1 and J is TRBJ2-2; no clear D. The CDR3 spans 16 residues. The germline gives CDR1 MGHRA, CDR2 YSYEKL. The V and J ends lost 3 bases and 0 bases respectively, with 11 bases between them.

This clonotype was observed at least ten times. This rearrangement joins TRBV5-5 to TRBJ2-2; 11 nucleotides line up with TRBD2. Germline values: CDR1 SGHKS, CDR2 YYEKEE (reference sequence). This CDR3 contains 18 residues. With V trimmed by 2 bases and J by 3 bases, 9 bases remained unmatched. The CDR3 DNA sequence: TGTGCCAGCAGCTTAATAGCGGGAGGGCCAGTGTACACCGGGGAGCTGTTTTTT. Amino acids: CASSLIAGGPVYTGELFF.

This clonotype appeared many times. One end of the junction fails to match germline, which may point to a read error. The rearrangement links TRBV5-1 to TRBJ1-1; no clear D gene. CDR3 length equals 11 residues. Germline loops: CDR1 SGHRS, CDR2 YFSETQ. The CDR3 nucleotides are TGCGCCAGCAGCTATAACAGTGAAGCTTTCTTT. Protein product: CASSYNSEAFF. Drawing the rest from reference TRBV5-1 and TRBJ1-1, the complete variable domain is KAGVTQTPRYLIKTRGQQVTLSCSPISGHRSVSWYQQTPGQGLQFLFEYFSETQRNKGNFPGRFSGRQFSNSRSEMNVSTLELGDSALYLCASSYNSEAFFGQGTRLTVV.

This clonotype was counted many times. The chain employs TRBV2 and TRBJ2-5; 9 bases line up with TRBD2. The trim removed 2 bases at V and 3 bases at J, leaving 4 bases unmatched. The CDR3 sequence is 15 residues long. Germline CDR1 SNHLY, CDR2 FYNNEI. The CDR3 sequence: CASSERLAGKETQYF. Here the CDR3 DNA reads TGTGCCAGCAGTGAACGGCTAGCGGGGAAAGAGACCCAGTACTTC.